The next 16 T cell receptor beta chains were all read from a single sample in a study of shared clonotypes between healthy human individuals. Libraries were prepared by immunoSEQ multiplex PCR; TCRdb keeps only in-frame clonotypes and omits some of them. Here the sample spans roughly 2.6 million clones, roughly nine tenths being singletons. The sequenced material came from naive CD4+ T cells sorted from blood. Subset: CD45RA+ positively selected. The receptor set was obtained from a man between 18 and 35 years old in good health.

The chain joins TRBV29-1 to TRBJ2-6; unclear D gene. Trimming removed 2 bases at V and 0 bases at J, with 8 bases between. The CDR3 has 15 residues. CDR1 and CDR2 (germline): SQVTM, ANQGSEA. This CDR3 reads CSVELVGSGANVLTF. The CDR3 nucleotides are TGCAGCGTTGAATTGGTAGGCTCTGGGGCCAACGTCCTGACTTTC.

A remark on this clone: At one end the junction does not follow the germline gene, possibly because of a read error. The chain is built from TRBV6-5 and TRBJ2-7; TRBD1 or TRBD2 may be the D gene (5 bases each). The germline gives CDR1 MNHEY, CDR2 SVGAGI. The CDR3 has 12 amino acids. CDR3 nucleotide sequence: TGTGCCACCCTACCCTTACGGGACCCTAGTCTATTC. Amino acids: CATLPLRDPSLF.

The gene calls are TRBV27 and TRBJ2-7; 10 bases align to TRBD1. The V gene's germline CDR1 is MNHEY and CDR2 SMNVEV (reference sequence). J lost 3 bases, V lost 1 base, and 15 bases had no gene match. The CDR3 contains 19 residues. The CDR3 is CASSLYFRTGGEGLYEQYF. CDR3 nucleotide sequence: TGTGCCAGCAGTTTATATTTCAGGACAGGGGGAGAAGGGCTCTACGAGCAGTACTTC.

This rearrangement joins TRBV6-5 to TRBJ1-2, with a weak D call TRBD1 (6 bases). Germline loops: CDR1 MNHEY, CDR2 SVGAGI. Trimming cost V 4 bases and J 7 bases, with 13 bases left between them. This CDR3 region has 13 residues. CDR3 amino acids: CASSFQQGTGYTF. CDR3 DNA sequence: TGTGCCAGCAGTTTCCAACAGGGTACTGGCTACACCTTC.

This chain uses TRBV7-2 with TRBJ2-3, with D unresolved. V gave up 2 bases and J gave up 0 bases, with 6 bases separating them. CDR3 size: 14 residues. Germline V gives CDR1 SGHTA, CDR2 FQGNSA. This CDR3 reads CASSLRASTDTQYF. The CDR3 DNA sequence: TGTGCCAGCAGCTTAAGGGCAAGCACAGATACGCAGTATTTT.

In this sample, this clone turned up a few times. Other DNA sequences of this sample code for an identical CDR3. The chain joins TRBV5-1 to TRBJ2-2; the D call may be TRBD1 or TRBD2 (5 bases each). The CDR3 sequence is 12 residues long. From germline, CDR1 is SGHRS and CDR2 YFSETQ. The V and J ends lost 3 bases and 5 bases respectively, with 5 bases between them. Here the CDR3 reads CASSWGTGELFF. The DNA for the CDR3 is TGCGCCAGCAGCTGGGGGACCGGGGAGCTGTTTTTT.

This clone was counted between two and nine times. The V and J genes are TRBV11-2 and TRBJ1-6, with D tentatively TRBD1 (6 bases). Germline CDR1 reads SGHAT; CDR2 reads FQNNGV. This CDR3 is 14 amino acids long. V lost 2 bases to trimming and J lost 5 bases, with 7 bases between them. CDR3 DNA: TGTGCCAGCAGCTTAAGGGGGGATAATTCACCCCTCCACTTT. Its translation is CASSLRGDNSPLHF.

As to this clone: Other DNA sequences in the sample encode the same CDR3. The CDR3, as DNA: TGTGCCAGCTCGCCGGGACAGACCTACGAGCAGTACTTC. It yields the protein CASSPGQTYEQYF. The V call is TRBV18, the J call TRBJ2-7; 7 nucleotides match TRBD1. Germline trimming cut 6 bases from V and 2 bases from J; bases unmatched to any gene: 4. The CDR3 extends over 13 amino acids. The germline CDR1 and CDR2 sequences are KGHSH and LQKENI.

About this clone itself: This specimen includes other DNA sequences encoding the same CDR3. The V gene is TRBV18, the J gene TRBJ1-2, with D uncertain. The CDR3 is 12 residues long. Trimming took 0 bases from V and 8 from J, leaving 7 bases between them. In germline, CDR1 is KGHSH, CDR2 LQKENI. Written as DNA, the CDR3 is TGTGCCAGCTCACCACCGTACGGCGGCTACACCTTC. This sequence encodes CASSPPYGGYTF.

V is TRBV19 and J is TRBJ2-3; TRBD2 is a possible D gene (7 bases). The CDR3 contains 15 residues. The V and J ends lost 8 bases and 5 bases respectively, with 20 bases between them. CDR1 is LNHDA, CDR2 SQIVND, per germline (reference sequence). The CDR3 DNA sequence: TGTGCCAGTTCTCCAAGGGGGGGCGGGAAAGATACGCAGTATTTT. It is translated as CASSPRGGGKDTQYF.

The V call is TRBV5-1, the J call TRBJ2-7, with D tentatively TRBD2 (6 bases). The V and J ends lost 3 bases and 2 bases respectively, with 12 bases between them. The CDR3 extends over 14 amino acids. Looked up from germline, CDR1 is SGHRS and CDR2 is YFSETQ. The CDR3 is CASSSEGPTYEQYF. The CDR3 DNA reads as TGCGCCAGCAGCTCGGAGGGTCCTACCTACGAGCAGTACTTC.

The chain employs TRBV5-1 and TRBJ2-7, with D tentatively TRBD1 or TRBD2 (6 bases each). The V and J ends lost 6 bases and 3 bases respectively, with 19 bases between them. CDR1 SGHRS and CDR2 YFSETQ come from the germline V gene. The CDR3 contains 15 residues. The CDR3 DNA reads TGCGCCAGCAAAGGGGGGCCCGGGACGCTCTACGAGCAGTACTTC. It translates to CASKGGPGTLYEQYF.

The CDR3, as DNA: TGTGCCAGCAGCTTAGACCAGAGTGGCTACACCTTC. Amino acids: CASSLDQSGYTF. The rearrangement links TRBV7-9 to TRBJ1-2; D is unresolved. CDR1 SEHNR and CDR2 FQNEAQ come from the germline V gene (reference sequence). With 1 base removed from V and 7 bases from J, the gap between germline ends came to 7 bases. This CDR3 comprises 12 residues.

This chain joins TRBV30 and TRBJ1-5; TRBD1 aligns across 8 bases. V dropped 5 bases and J dropped 0; count of bases not matched to a gene: 9. Germline V gene lookup returns CDR1 GTSNPN and CDR2 SVGIG (reference sequence). The CDR3 length is 16 residues. CDR3 amino acids: CAWSGQQGDSNQPQHF. The CDR3 bases are TGTGCCTGGTCCGGTCAACAGGGGGATAGCAATCAGCCCCAGCATTTT.

V gene TRBV10-3 combines with J gene TRBJ1-4, with TRBD1 matching over 9 bases. The CDR3 has 13 residues. Unmatched junction bases numbered 5, after V lost 10 bases and J lost 5 bases. In germline, CDR1 is ENHRY, CDR2 SYGVKD. CDR3 DNA sequence: TGTGCCACCGGGGACAGGGCGAATGAAAAACTGTTTTTT. Its protein is CATGDRANEKLFF.

The rearrangement uses TRBV29-1 and TRBJ2-1; 10 bases match TRBD1. This CDR3 is 16 amino acids long. In germline, CDR1 is SQVTM, CDR2 ANQGSEA. The CDR3 nucleotides are TGCACCAGCGTTGAAGTGGGGGGGACAGGGGCGAATGAGCAGTTCTTC. Encoded protein: CTSVEVGGTGANEQFF.